The subject of this entry is one T cell receptor (beta chain). Patients were all untreated before their thyroid surgery. The record originates from a study of metastatic and nonmetastatic thyroid tumors. Study in general: Blood and tumor or nodule tissue repertoires from malignant and benign thyroid patients were compared.

Original processing methods: A distant-metastasis classifier for papillary thyroid cancer was built using CDR3 differences across clinicopathological groups. TCRdb re-called the PCR reads via MiXCR. These V and J calls originate from TCRdb's pipeline instead of the authors' own analysis. This sample carries about 28,000 clones, around a fifth of them seen once, and the ten largest clones take roughly two fifths. Germline CDR1 and CDR2: SNHLY and FYNNEI. This CDR3 has 14 amino acids. J was trimmed by 5 bases and V by 7 bases; bases with no gene match: 8. This TCR was sampled from a female donor with papillary thyroid cancer or a benign thyroid nodule (not recorded which). Some clones in this sample may be carry-over from other donors' samples. V is TRBV2 and J is TRBJ2-7; the match to TRBD2 covers 10 bases. The sample taken for sequencing was blood. The CDR3 here is CASTLAGAVDEQYF. In nucleotides, the CDR3 is TGTGCCAGCACCCTAGCGGGAGCCGTCGACGAGCAGTACTTC.